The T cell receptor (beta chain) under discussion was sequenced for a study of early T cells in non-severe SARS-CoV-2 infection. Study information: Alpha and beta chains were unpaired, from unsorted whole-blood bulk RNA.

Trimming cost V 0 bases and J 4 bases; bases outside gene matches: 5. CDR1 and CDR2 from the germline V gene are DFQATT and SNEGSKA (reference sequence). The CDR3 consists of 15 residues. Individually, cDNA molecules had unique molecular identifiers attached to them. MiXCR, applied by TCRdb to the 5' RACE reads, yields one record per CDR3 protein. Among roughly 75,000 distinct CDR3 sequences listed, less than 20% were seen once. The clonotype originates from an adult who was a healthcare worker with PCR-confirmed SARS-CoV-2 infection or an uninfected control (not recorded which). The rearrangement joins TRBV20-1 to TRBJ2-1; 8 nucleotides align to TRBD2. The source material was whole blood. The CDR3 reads CSAREVLADYNEQFF. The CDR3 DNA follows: TGCAGTGCTAGAGAAGTACTAGCGGATTACAATGAGCAGTTCTTC.